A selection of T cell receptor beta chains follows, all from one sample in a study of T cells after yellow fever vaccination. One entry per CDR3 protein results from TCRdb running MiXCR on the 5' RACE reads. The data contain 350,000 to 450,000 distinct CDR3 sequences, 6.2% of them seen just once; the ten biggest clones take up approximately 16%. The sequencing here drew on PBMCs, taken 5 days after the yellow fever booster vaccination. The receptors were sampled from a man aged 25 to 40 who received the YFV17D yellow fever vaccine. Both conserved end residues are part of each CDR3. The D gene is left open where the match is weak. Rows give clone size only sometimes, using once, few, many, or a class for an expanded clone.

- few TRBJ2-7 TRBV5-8 CASSPMGSTKQYF TGTGCCAGCAGCCCCATGGGTTCTACGAAGCAGTACTTC
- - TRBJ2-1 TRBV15 CATSSGRSSYNEQFF TGTGCCACCAGCAGCGGCAGGAGCTCCTACAATGAGCAGTTCTTC
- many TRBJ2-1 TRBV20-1 CSASPPEGSSEQFF TGCAGTGCTAGCCCTCCGGAGGGTAGCTCTGAGCAGTTCTTC
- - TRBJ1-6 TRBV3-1 CASSQDVASYNSPLHF TGTGCCAGCAGCCAAGATGTCGCATCGTATAATTCACCCCTCCACTTT
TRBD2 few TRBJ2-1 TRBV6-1 CASSHTPGLAGSYNEQFF TGTGCCAGCAGCCATACCCCCGGACTAGCGGGATCTTACAATGAGCAGTTCTTC
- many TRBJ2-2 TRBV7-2 CASSLERTSTGELFF TGTGCCAGCAGCTTAGAGAGGACCTCAACCGGGGAGCTGTTTTTT
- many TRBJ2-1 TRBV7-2 CASSSGLSSYNEQFF TGTGCCAGCAGCTCCGGACTGAGCTCCTACAATGAGCAGTTCTTC
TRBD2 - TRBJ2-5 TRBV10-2 CASSRRGLAGAGETQYF TGCGCCAGCAGTCGTAGGGGACTAGCGGGAGCCGGAGAGACCCAGTACTTC
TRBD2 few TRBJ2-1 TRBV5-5 CASSLVTSGSVVNEQFF TGTGCCAGCAGCTTGGTGACTAGCGGGAGTGTAGTTAATGAGCAGTTCTTC
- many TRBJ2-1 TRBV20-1 CSGRAVAYNEQFF TGCAGTGGAAGGGCCGTCGCCTACAATGAGCAGTTCTTC
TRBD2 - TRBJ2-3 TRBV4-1 CASSQDVVASGRRRTTDTQYF TGCGCCAGCAGCCAAGATGTCGTCGCTAGCGGGAGAAGGCGAACCACAGATACGCAGTATTTT
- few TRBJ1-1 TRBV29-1 CSVVGRVNTEAFF TGCAGCGTTGTCGGTAGGGTCAACACTGAAGCTTTCTTT
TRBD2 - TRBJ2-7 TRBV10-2 CASSNRGESYEQYF TGCGCCAGCAGTAACCGGGGGGAGTCCTACGAGCAGTACTTC
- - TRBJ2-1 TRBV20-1 CSAPWANEQFF TGCAGTGCTCCGTGGGCCAATGAGCAGTTCTTC
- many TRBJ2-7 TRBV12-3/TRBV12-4 CASSFVAVQVSEQYF TGTGCCAGCAGTTTTGTGGCAGTTCAAGTCTCCGAGCAGTACTTC
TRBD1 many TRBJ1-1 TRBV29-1 CSVASDRGWNTEAFF TGCAGCGTTGCCTCGGACAGGGGGTGGAACACTGAAGCTTTCTTT
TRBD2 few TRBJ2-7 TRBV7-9 CASSPRTSGRTDTEQYF TGTGCCAGCAGCCCAAGGACTAGCGGGAGAACCGACACCGAGCAGTACTTC
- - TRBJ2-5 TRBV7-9 CASTPSGTQYF TGTGCCAGCACCCCATCCGGGACCCAGTACTTC
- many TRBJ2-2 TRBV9 CASSVATGELFF TGTGCCAGCAGCGTGGCCACCGGGGAGCTGTTTTTT
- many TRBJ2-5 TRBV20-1 CSATDGGETQYF TGCAGTGCCACGGACGGCGGAGAGACCCAGTACTTC
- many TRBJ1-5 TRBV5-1 CASSLATGQPQHF TGCGCCAGCAGCTTGGCGACTGGACAGCCCCAGCATTTT
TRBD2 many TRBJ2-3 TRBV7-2 CASSLDGGRAFDTQYF TGTGCCAGCAGCTTAGATGGCGGGAGGGCATTTGATACGCAGTATTTT
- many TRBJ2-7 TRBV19 CASSIQGRTYEQYF TGTGCCAGTAGTATCCAGGGGCGAACCTACGAGCAGTACTTC
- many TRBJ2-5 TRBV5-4 CASSLRDDKETQYF TGTGCCAGCAGCTTGCGAGACGACAAAGAGACCCAGTACTTC
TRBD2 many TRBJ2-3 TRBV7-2 CASSLSGTSSDTQYF TGTGCCAGCAGCCTGTCCGGGACTAGCTCAGATACGCAGTATTTT
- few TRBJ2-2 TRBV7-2 CASSFSFSNTGELFF TGTGCCAGCAGCTTTTCGTTCTCGAACACCGGGGAGCTGTTTTTT
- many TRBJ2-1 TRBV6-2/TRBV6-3 CASRDTREQFF TGTGCCAGCAGGGACACTAGGGAGCAGTTCTTC
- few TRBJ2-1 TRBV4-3 CASSQEPGSFSYNEQFF TGCGCCAGCAGCCAAGAACCAGGGAGCTTCTCCTACAATGAGCAGTTCTTC
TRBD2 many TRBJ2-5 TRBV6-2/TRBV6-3 CASSSGSGSKETQYF TGTGCCAGCAGTTCGGGTAGCGGGAGTAAAGAGACCCAGTACTTC
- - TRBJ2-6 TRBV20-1 CCARDPNTGISGANVLTF TGCTGTGCTAGAGATCCGAATACAGGGATATCTGGGGCCAACGTCCTGACTTTC
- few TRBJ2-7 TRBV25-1 CASSPYGRGSYEQYF TGTGCCAGCAGTCCATATGGGCGGGGAAGCTACGAGCAGTACTTC
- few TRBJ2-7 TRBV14 CASSQEGGGPYEQYF TGTGCCAGCAGCCAAGAGGGGGGCGGACCCTACGAGCAGTACTTC
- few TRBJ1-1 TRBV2 CASSPPGGQGVRIQVF TGTGCCAGCAGTCCCCCAGGCGGGCAGGGCGTCAGAATTCAGGTCTTT
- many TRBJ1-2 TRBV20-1 CSAIGQPGYTF TGCAGTGCCATAGGACAGCCCGGCTACACCTTC
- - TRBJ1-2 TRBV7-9 CASSLVVNYGYTF TGTGCCAGCAGCTTAGTCGTGAACTATGGCTACACCTTC
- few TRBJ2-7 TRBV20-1 CSASPDSLSYEQYF TGCAGTGCTAGCCCCGACAGTCTGTCCTACGAGCAGTACTTC
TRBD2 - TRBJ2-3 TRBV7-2 CASSFMGRTSGADTQYF TGTGCCAGCAGCTTTATGGGTCGGACTAGCGGAGCAGATACGCAGTATTTT
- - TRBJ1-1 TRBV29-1 CSVHLNTEAFF TGCAGCGTTCATCTAAACACTGAAGCTTTCTTT
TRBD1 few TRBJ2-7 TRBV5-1 CASASGGDLDEQYF TGCGCCTCAGCTTCAGGGGGCGATTTAGACGAGCAGTACTTC
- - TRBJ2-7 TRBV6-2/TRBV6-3 CASSWLAYEQYF TGTGCCAGCAGTTGGTTAGCCTACGAGCAGTACTTC
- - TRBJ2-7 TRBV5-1 CASRTPTGSSEQYF TGCGCCAGCAGGACCCCCACAGGGTCCTCCGAGCAGTACTTC
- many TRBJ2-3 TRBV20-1 CSARVGGIGTDTQYF TGCAGTGCTAGAGTGGGCGGGATCGGCACAGATACGCAGTATTTT
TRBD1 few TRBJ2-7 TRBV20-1 CSARKKQGIYEQYF TGCAGTGCTAGGAAAAAACAGGGGATCTACGAGCAGTACTTC
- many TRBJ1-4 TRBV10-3 CAISHSNEKLFF TGTGCCATCAGCCATTCTAATGAAAAACTGTTTTTT
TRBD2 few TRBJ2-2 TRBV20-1 CSARELAGVSTGELFF TGCAGTGCTAGAGAACTAGCGGGAGTGAGCACCGGGGAGCTGTTTTTT
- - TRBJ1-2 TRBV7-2 CASSSSAGYGYTF TGTGCCAGCAGCTCATCGGCGGGTTATGGCTACACCTTC
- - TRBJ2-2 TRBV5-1 CASSLVPRRDTGELFF TGCGCCAGCAGCTTGGTACCCCGTAGGGACACCGGGGAGCTGTTTTTT
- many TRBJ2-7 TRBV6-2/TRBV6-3 CATLGGQGFDEQYF TGTGCCACGCTCGGTGGGCAGGGCTTCGACGAGCAGTACTTC
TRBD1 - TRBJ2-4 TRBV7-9 CASSSLGQGTANIQYF TGTGCCAGCAGCTCCCTTGGACAGGGGACAGCAAACATTCAGTACTTC
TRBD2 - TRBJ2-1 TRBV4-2 CASSQALAGEFNEQFF TGTGCCAGCAGCCAGGCACTAGCGGGAGAGTTTAATGAGCAGTTCTTC
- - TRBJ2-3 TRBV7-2 CASSTHLDTQYF TGTGCCAGCAGCACGCATTTGGATACGCAGTATTTT
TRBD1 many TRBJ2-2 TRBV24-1 CATSGTGNTGELFF TGTGCCACCAGCGGGACAGGGAACACCGGGGAGCTGTTTTTT